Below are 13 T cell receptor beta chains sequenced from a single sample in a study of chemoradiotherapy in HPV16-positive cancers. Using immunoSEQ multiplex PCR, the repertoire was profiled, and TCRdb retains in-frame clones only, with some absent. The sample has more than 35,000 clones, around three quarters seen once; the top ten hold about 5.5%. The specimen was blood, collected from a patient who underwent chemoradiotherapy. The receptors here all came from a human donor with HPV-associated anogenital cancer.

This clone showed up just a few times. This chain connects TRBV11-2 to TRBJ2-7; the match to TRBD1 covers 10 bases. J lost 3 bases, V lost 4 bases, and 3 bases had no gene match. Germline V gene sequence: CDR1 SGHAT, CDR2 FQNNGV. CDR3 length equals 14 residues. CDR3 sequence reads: CASSSGTGDYEQYF. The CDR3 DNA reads TGTGCCAGCAGCTCCGGGACAGGGGACTACGAGCAGTACTTC. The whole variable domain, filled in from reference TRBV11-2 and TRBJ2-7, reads EAGVAQSPRYKIIEKRQSVAFWCNPISGHATLYWYQQILGQGPKLLIQFQNNGVVDDSQLPKDRFSAERLKGVDSTLKIQPAKLEDSAVYLCASSSGTGDYEQYFGPGTRLTVT.

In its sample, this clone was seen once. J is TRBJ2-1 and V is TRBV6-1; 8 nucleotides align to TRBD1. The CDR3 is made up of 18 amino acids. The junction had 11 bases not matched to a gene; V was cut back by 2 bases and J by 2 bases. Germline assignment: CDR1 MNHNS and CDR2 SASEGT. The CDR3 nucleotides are TGTGCCAGCAGTGAAAGGACAGGGTTAGGACAAGCCTACAATGAGCAGTTCTTC. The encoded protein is CASSERTGLGQAYNEQFF.

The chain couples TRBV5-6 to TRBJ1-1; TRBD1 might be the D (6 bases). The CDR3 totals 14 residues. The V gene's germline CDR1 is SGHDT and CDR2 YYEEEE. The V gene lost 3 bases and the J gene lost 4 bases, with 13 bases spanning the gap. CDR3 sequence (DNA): TGTGCCAGCAGCTCCACAGGGTTGGGCACTGAAGCTTTCTTT. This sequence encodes CASSSTGLGTEAFF.

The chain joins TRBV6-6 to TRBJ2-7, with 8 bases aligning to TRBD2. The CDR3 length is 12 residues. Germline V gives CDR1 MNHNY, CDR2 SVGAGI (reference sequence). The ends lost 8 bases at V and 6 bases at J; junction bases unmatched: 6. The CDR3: CASHSAGGEQYF. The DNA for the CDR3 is TGTGCCAGCCACTCCGCGGGGGGCGAGCAGTACTTC.

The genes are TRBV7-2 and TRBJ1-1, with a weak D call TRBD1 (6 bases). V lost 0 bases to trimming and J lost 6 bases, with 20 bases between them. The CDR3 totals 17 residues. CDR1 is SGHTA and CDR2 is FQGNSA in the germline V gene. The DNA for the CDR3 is TGTGCCAGCAGCTTAGCCGGGTCCGGACAGTCCCGCTCTGAAGCTTTCTTT. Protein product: CASSLAGSGQSRSEAFF.

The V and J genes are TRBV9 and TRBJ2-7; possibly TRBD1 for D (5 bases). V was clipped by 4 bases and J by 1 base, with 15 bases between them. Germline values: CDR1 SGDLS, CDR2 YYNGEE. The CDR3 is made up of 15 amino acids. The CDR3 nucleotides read TGTGCCAGCAGCCCGTGGGCAGGGATATCCTACGAGCAGTACTTC. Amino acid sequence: CASSPWAGISYEQYF. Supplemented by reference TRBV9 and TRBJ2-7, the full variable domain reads DSGVTQTPKHLITATGQRVTLRCSPRSGDLSVYWYQQSLDQGLQFLIQYYNGEERAKGNILERFSAQQFPDLHSELNLSSLELGDSALYFCASSPWAGISYEQYFGPGTRLTVT.

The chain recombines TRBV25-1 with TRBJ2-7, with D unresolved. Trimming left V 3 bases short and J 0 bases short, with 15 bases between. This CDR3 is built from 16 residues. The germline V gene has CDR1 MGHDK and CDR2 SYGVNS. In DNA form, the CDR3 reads TGTGCCAGCAGTGACGAGCTAGGTCTTAGCTCCTACGAGCAGTACTTC. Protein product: CASSDELGLSSYEQYF.

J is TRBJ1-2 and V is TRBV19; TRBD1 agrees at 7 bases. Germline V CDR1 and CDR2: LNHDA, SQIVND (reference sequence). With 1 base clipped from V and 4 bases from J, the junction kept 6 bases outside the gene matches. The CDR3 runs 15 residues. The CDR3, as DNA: TGTGCCAGTAGTATAGTCGCAGGGGGTTCCTATGGCTACACCTTC. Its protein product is CASSIVAGGSYGYTF.

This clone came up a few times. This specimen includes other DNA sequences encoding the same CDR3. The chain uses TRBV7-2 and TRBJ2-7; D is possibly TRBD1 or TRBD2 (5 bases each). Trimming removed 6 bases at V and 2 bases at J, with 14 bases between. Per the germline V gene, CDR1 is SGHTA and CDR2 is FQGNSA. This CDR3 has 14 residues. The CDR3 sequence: CASSFGTATYEQYF. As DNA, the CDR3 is TGTGCCAGCAGTTTTGGGACGGCGACCTACGAGCAGTACTTC. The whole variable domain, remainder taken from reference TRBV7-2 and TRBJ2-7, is GAGVSQSPSNKVTEKGKDVELRCDPISGHTALYWYRQSLGQGLEFLIYFQGNSAPDKSGLPSDRFSAERTGGSVSTLTIQRTQQEDSAVYLCASSFGTATYEQYFGPGTRLTVT.

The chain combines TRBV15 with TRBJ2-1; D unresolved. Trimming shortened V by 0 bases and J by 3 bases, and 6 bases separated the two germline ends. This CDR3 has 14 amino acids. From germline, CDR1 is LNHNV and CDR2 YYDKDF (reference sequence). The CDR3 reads CATSREGIYNEQFF. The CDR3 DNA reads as TGTGCCACCAGCAGAGAGGGGATCTACAATGAGCAGTTCTTC.

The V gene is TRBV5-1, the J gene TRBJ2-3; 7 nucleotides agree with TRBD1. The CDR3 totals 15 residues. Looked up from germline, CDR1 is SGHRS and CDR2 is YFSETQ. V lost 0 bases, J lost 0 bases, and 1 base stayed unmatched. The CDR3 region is CASSLVDRSTDTQYF. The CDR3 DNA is TGCGCCAGCAGCTTGGTGGACAGGAGCACAGATACGCAGTATTTT. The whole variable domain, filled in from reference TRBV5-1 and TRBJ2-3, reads KAGVTQTPRYLIKTRGQQVTLSCSPISGHRSVSWYQQTPGQGLQFLFEYFSETQRNKGNFPGRFSGRQFSNSRSEMNVSTLELGDSALYLCASSLVDRSTDTQYFGPGTRLTVL.

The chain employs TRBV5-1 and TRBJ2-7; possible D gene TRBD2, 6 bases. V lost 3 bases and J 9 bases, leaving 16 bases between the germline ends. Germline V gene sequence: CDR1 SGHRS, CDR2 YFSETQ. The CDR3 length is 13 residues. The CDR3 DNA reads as TGCGCCAGCAGCTCTGGGACTGCGGCCGGGCAGTACTTC. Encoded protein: CASSSGTAAGQYF.

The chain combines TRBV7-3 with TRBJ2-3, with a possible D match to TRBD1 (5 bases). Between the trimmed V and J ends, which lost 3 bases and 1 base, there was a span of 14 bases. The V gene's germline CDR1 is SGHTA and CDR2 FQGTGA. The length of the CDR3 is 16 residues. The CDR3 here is CASSFRPGLGTDTQYF. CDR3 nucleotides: TGTGCCAGCAGCTTCAGGCCAGGGTTAGGCACAGATACGCAGTATTTT.